These 19 T cell receptor beta chains were sequenced from one sample in a study of blood T cell repertoires in COVID-19. The table came from immunoSEQ multiplex PCR; TCRdb's copy has only in-frame clones and leaves some out. The sample has approximately 92,000 clones, about 81% seen once; the top ten hold around a sixth. The sample taken for sequencing was peripheral blood. The source of these receptors is a man aged 80 or over with acute or convalescent COVID-19.

The chain joins TRBV4-1 to TRBJ1-1; a weak D match, TRBD1 (6 bases). Trimming left V 3 bases short and J 4 bases short, with 21 bases between. CDR1 MGHRA and CDR2 YSYEKL come from the germline V gene. This CDR3 has 17 residues. This CDR3 reads CASSHLTGQGRTTEAFF. CDR3 bases: TGCGCCAGCAGCCATCTCACGGGGCAGGGGCGGACCACTGAAGCTTTCTTT.

The chain links TRBV5-1 to TRBJ2-1, with 9 bases aligning to TRBD1. The CDR3 is 14 residues long. Germline trimming cut 7 bases from V and 6 bases from J; bases unmatched to any gene: 8. CDR1 is SGHRS and CDR2 is YFSETQ in the germline V gene. In DNA, the CDR3 is TGCGCCAGCCAGTGGGACAGGGCGGTCAATGAGCAGTTCTTC. This gives the protein CASQWDRAVNEQFF.

The chain links TRBV6-5 to TRBJ2-4, with D tentatively TRBD2 (5 bases). The CDR3 is 14 amino acids. Deletions cut 6 bases from V and 8 bases from J, with 17 bases between. CDR1 MNHEY and CDR2 SVGAGI come from the germline V gene. The CDR3 coding sequence is TGTGCCAGCAGAACGAGAGCGGCTTTTGACATTCAGTACTTC. Amino acids: CASRTRAAFDIQYF.

The genes are TRBV27 and TRBJ2-1; 12 bases match TRBD2. Germline trimming cut 2 bases from V and 8 bases from J; bases unmatched to any gene: 4. The germline V gene encodes CDR1 MNHEY and CDR2 SMNVEV (reference sequence). CDR3 length: 15 residues. The CDR3: CASSLRGLAGDEQFF. The CDR3 DNA follows: TGTGCCAGCAGTTTACGGGGACTAGCGGGCGATGAGCAGTTCTTC.

The CDR3 here is CASQGSPNEKLFF. The CDR3 DNA reads TGTGCCAGTCAGGGATCCCCTAATGAAAAACTGTTTTTT. The genes are TRBV28 and TRBJ1-4; perhaps TRBD1 as D (5 bases). V was cut by 9 bases and J by 3 bases, with 11 bases left in between. Germline CDR1 reads MDHEN; CDR2 reads SYDVKM. The length of the CDR3 is 13 residues.

This chain joins TRBV27 and TRBJ2-7; TRBD2 might be the D (5 bases). The germline CDR1 and CDR2 sequences are MNHEY and SMNVEV (reference sequence). The length of the CDR3 is 15 residues. V dropped 5 bases and J dropped 5 bases, with 19 bases sitting between them. The CDR3, as DNA: TGTGCCAGCAGTCCCCCCATGGCAGGAGGCCACGAGCAGTACTTC. Translating it yields CASSPPMAGGHEQYF.

The J gene is TRBJ2-4, the V gene TRBV19; D remains unclear. The CDR3 has 14 amino acids. The V and J ends lost 5 bases and 0 bases respectively, with 8 bases between them. From germline, CDR1 is LNHDA and CDR2 SQIVND (reference sequence). CDR3 sequence reads: CASSPVLAKNIQYF. The CDR3 DNA reads as TGTGCCAGTAGTCCCGTACTAGCCAAAAACATTCAGTACTTC.

The chain carries TRBV14 and TRBJ2-2, with 7 bases identical to TRBD2. There are 16 residues in the CDR3. Germline V gene data show CDR1 as SGHDN and CDR2 as FVKESK. V gave up 4 bases and J gave up 2 bases; unmatched junction bases: 7. The CDR3 DNA sequence: TGTGCCAGCAGCCGCCGTAGCGGGTTAAACACCGGGGAGCTGTTTTTT. Translated, it gives CASSRRSGLNTGELFF.

The V and J genes are TRBV15 and TRBJ2-2, with 8 bases identical to TRBD2. Trimming at V came to 0 bases and at J to 3 bases, leaving 3 bases not matched to a gene. CDR1 is LNHNV and CDR2 is YYDKDF in the germline V gene (reference sequence). The CDR3 is made up of 16 amino acids. CDR3 in amino acids: CATSRDVGRDTGELFF. CDR3 DNA: TGTGCCACCAGCAGAGATGTCGGGAGGGACACCGGGGAGCTGTTTTTT. The full variable domain, in which reference TRBV15 and TRBJ2-2 provide the parts outside the CDR3, is DAMVIQNPRYQVTQFGKPVTLSCSQTLNHNVMYWYQQKSSQAPKLLFHYYDKDFNNEADTPDNFQSRRPNTSFCFLDIRSPGLGDTAMYLCATSRDVGRDTGELFFGEGSRLTVL.

The chain has TRBV21-1 and TRBJ1-5; the D call in the table, TRBD1, was not verified against the DNA. TRBV21-1 is recorded as a pseudogene. CDR3 length equals 17 residues. The CDR3 DNA reads TGTGCCAGCAGCAAAGCCCCTGGACACAAAAGCAATCAGCCCCAGCATTTT. Amino acids: CASSKAPGHKSNQPQHF.

The CDR3 loop reads CASRFGSPSSYNEQFF. The CDR3 region has the DNA TGTGCCAGCAGATTTGGGAGTCCGAGCTCCTACAATGAGCAGTTCTTC. The chain carries TRBV5-4 and TRBJ2-1; possibly TRBD2 for D (5 bases). The V gene's germline CDR1 is SGHNT and CDR2 YYREEE (reference sequence). V was shortened by 5 bases and J by 0 bases, with 15 bases between the two germline ends. The CDR3 has 16 residues.

V and J are TRBV16 and TRBJ2-1; 10 positions agree with TRBD2. This CDR3 has 16 amino acids. The trim removed 1 base at V and 3 bases at J, leaving 3 bases unmatched. Germline lookup yields CDR1 KGHSY and CDR2 FQNENV. The CDR3 loop reads CASSQYGLADYNEQFF. The CDR3 nucleotides read TGTGCCAGCAGCCAATACGGACTAGCGGACTACAATGAGCAGTTCTTC.

The chain combines TRBV7-9 with TRBJ1-2, with D unresolved. This CDR3 comprises 13 residues. V shed 5 bases and J shed 2 bases, with 9 bases lying between them. From germline, CDR1 is SEHNR and CDR2 FQNEAQ (reference sequence). CDR3 protein: CASSPGANYGYTF. For the CDR3, the DNA is TGTGCCAGCAGCCCCGGTGCAAACTATGGCTACACCTTC. Full variable domain (remainder filled in from reference TRBV7-9 and TRBJ1-2): DTGVSQNPRHKITKRGQNVTFRCDPISEHNRLYWYRQTLGQGPEFLTYFQNEAQLEKSRLLSDRFSAERPKGSFSTLEIQRTEQGDSAMYLCASSPGANYGYTFGSGTRLTVV.

The V gene is TRBV6-4, the J gene TRBJ2-7; tentatively, D is TRBD1 (5 bases). The CDR3 is made up of 15 amino acids. The V and J ends lost 4 bases and 0 bases respectively, with 13 bases between them. Germline-derived CDR1 and CDR2 are MRHNA and SNTAGT. CDR3 residues: CASSVAQGISYEQYF. In DNA, the CDR3 is TGTGCCAGCAGTGTCGCTCAGGGAATCTCCTACGAGCAGTACTTC.

This clone was counted between two and nine times. Here the CDR3 reads CASSLNSGNTIYF. The CDR3 DNA reads as TGTGCCAGCAGCCTAAACTCTGGAAACACCATATATTTT. The chain couples TRBV7-2 to TRBJ1-3; D gene uncertain. Trimming cost V 5 bases and J 0 bases, with 5 bases left between them. The CDR3 contains 13 residues. Germline loops: CDR1 SGHTA, CDR2 FQGNSA.

This clone was observed a single time. J is TRBJ2-7 and V is TRBV6-2 or TRBV6-3, with D uncertain. V gave up 5 bases and J gave up 6 bases, with 17 bases separating them. Germline values: CDR1 MNHEY, CDR2 SVGEGT. The CDR3 consists of 14 residues. The CDR3 DNA reads as TGTGCCAGCAGTAATCCGGGTCCCCTCACCGAGCAGTACTTC. This gives the protein CASSNPGPLTEQYF.

This rearrangement joins TRBV7-9 to TRBJ2-5, with a tentative D call TRBD1 (5 bases). Germline loops: CDR1 SEHNR, CDR2 FQNEAQ (reference sequence). V lost 11 bases and J lost 3, with 19 bases in between. The CDR3 length is 14 residues. As DNA, the CDR3 is TGTGCCGGTGGAGCAAACCGACAGAAAGAGACCCAGTACTTC. This translates into CAGGANRQKETQYF.

The chain combines TRBV7-2 with TRBJ2-1; tentative D call: TRBD2 (5 bases). CDR1 is SGHTA, CDR2 FQGNSA, per germline. Trimming left V 3 bases short and J 5 bases short, with 14 bases between. CDR3 length: 15 amino acids. CDR3 amino acids: CASSFGKGDNNEQFF. The CDR3 DNA reads as TGTGCCAGCAGCTTCGGGAAAGGCGATAACAATGAGCAGTTCTTC.

J is TRBJ1-2 and V is TRBV7-2, with D possibly TRBD1 on 5 matching bases. Germline values: CDR1 SGHTA, CDR2 FQGNSA. Trimming shortened V by 5 bases and J by 3 bases, and 16 bases separated the two germline ends. The CDR3 runs to 15 residues. The CDR3 is CASSLWDSGDYGYTF. CDR3 nucleotide sequence: TGTGCCAGCAGCCTTTGGGACTCGGGGGACTATGGCTACACCTTC.